The 30 T cell receptor beta chains in this list originate from one sample, sequenced in a study of blood T cell repertoires in COVID-19. This table comes from immunoSEQ multiplex PCR, and its TCRdb copy is limited to in-frame clones, with some not included. The sample lists tens of thousands of clones; 85% to 90% were seen once. Sequenced: peripheral blood. The receptor set was obtained from a man between 60 and 70 years old with acute or convalescent COVID-19.

This chain joins TRBV13 and TRBJ2-7; 7 nucleotides line up with TRBD1. CDR3 length: 14 amino acids. The ends lost 3 bases at V and 3 bases at J; junction bases unmatched: 5. Germline V CDR1 and CDR2: PRHDT, FYEKMQ (reference sequence). CDR3: CASSFRQGGYEQYF. The CDR3 DNA is TGTGCCAGCAGCTTCCGACAGGGTGGCTACGAGCAGTACTTC.

The V call is TRBV18, the J call TRBJ2-7; a weak D match, TRBD1 (5 bases). V dropped 4 bases and J dropped 3 bases, with 10 bases sitting between them. Germline CDR1 KGHSH, CDR2 LQKENI. This CDR3 spans 13 amino acids. The DNA for the CDR3 is TGTGCCAGCTCACAGGGGAAAGGCTACGAGCAGTACTTC. Translated, it gives CASSQGKGYEQYF.

The chain couples TRBV3-1 (or the pseudogene TRBV3-2) to TRBJ1-3, with D possibly matching TRBD1 (5 bases). Germline-derived CDR1 and CDR2 are LGHDT and YNNKEL (reference sequence). V lost 5 bases, J lost 8 bases, and 13 bases lay in between. This CDR3 spans 13 amino acids. CDR3 in amino acids: CASSERRGDTIYF. The CDR3, as DNA: TGTGCCAGCAGCGAAAGGAGGGGAGACACCATATATTTT.

CDR3 region: CASSLATGGRNEQFF. In DNA form, the CDR3 reads TGTGCCAGCAGCTTGGCTACAGGGGGTCGTAATGAGCAGTTCTTC. The V call is TRBV5-5, the J call TRBJ2-1, with 8 positions matching TRBD1. The germline V gene encodes CDR1 SGHKS and CDR2 YYEKEE (reference sequence). The CDR3 covers 15 residues. V was pared by 0 bases and J by 7 bases, with 6 bases of the junction left unmatched.

The CDR3 is CASSLRGDSYEQYF. The DNA for the CDR3 is TGCGCCAGCAGCTTGAGGGGCGACTCCTACGAGCAGTACTTC. This rearrangement joins TRBV5-1 to TRBJ2-7; D is perhaps TRBD1 (5 bases). This CDR3 contains 14 residues. Germline-derived CDR1 and CDR2 are SGHRS and YFSETQ. The V gene lost 1 base and the J gene lost 0 bases, with 8 bases spanning the gap.

CDR3 DNA: TGTGCCAGCCGAGAGGGCAGTGGTCTATATCAGCCCCAGCATTTT. It encodes CASREGSGLYQPQHF. The V call is TRBV7-8, the J call TRBJ1-5; unclear D gene. The V and J ends lost 8 bases and 5 bases respectively, with 19 bases between them. There are 15 residues in the CDR3. CDR1 and CDR2 from the germline V gene are SGHVS and FQNEAQ. The full variable domain, completed using reference TRBV7-8 and TRBJ1-5, is GAGVSQSPRYKVAKRGQDVALRCDPISGHVSLFWYQQALGQGPEFLTYFQNEAQLDKSGLPSDRFFAERPEGSVSTLKIQRTQQEDSAVYLCASREGSGLYQPQHFGDGTRLSIL.

V usage is TRBV6-1 and J usage is TRBJ1-5; 10 bases are shared with TRBD1. The CDR3 loop spans 16 amino acids. CDR1 and CDR2 from the germline V gene are MNHNS and SASEGT. Trimming at V came to 2 bases and at J to 7 bases, leaving 8 bases not matched to a gene. In DNA form, the CDR3 reads TGTGCCAGCAGTGAATTATCGGGACAGGGGAAACAGCCCCAGCATTTT. Translating gives CASSELSGQGKQPQHF.

About this clone: A read error may be the cause here, since a much bigger clone is one base away. At the DNA level, this CDR3 is encoded by other sequences in the same sample as well. V usage is TRBV5-6 and J usage is TRBJ2-7; weak D call: TRBD1 (5 bases). V dropped 2 bases and J dropped 4 bases, with 7 bases sitting between them. The CDR3 runs 12 residues. CDR1 and CDR2 from the germline V gene are SGHDT and YYEEEE. The CDR3 sequence: CASSFQGYEQYF. CDR3 DNA: TGTGCCAGCAGCTTCCAGGGTTACGAGCAGTACTTC. Complete variable domain (other parts from reference TRBV5-6 and TRBJ2-7): DAGVTQSPTHLIKTRGQQVTLRCSPKSGHDTVSWYQQALGQGPQFIFQYYEEEERQRGNFPDRFSGHQFPNYSSELNVNALLLGDSALYLCASSFQGYEQYFGPGTRLTVT.

The chain recombines TRBV5-1 with TRBJ1-5; D perhaps matches TRBD1 (5 bases). This CDR3 contains 15 residues. The ends were cut back, 0 bases at V and 7 bases at J, with 14 bases in the middle. Germline CDR1 and CDR2: SGHRS and YFSETQ. In nucleotides, the CDR3 is TGCGCCAGCAGCTTGGAGGGAGGGGCCAGGCAGCCCCAGCATTTT. Protein product: CASSLEGGARQPQHF. The whole variable domain, filled in from reference TRBV5-1 and TRBJ1-5, reads KAGVTQTPRYLIKTRGQQVTLSCSPISGHRSVSWYQQTPGQGLQFLFEYFSETQRNKGNFPGRFSGRQFSNSRSEMNVSTLELGDSALYLCASSLEGGARQPQHFGDGTRLSIL.

This sequence joins TRBV19 and TRBJ2-7, with TRBD1 matching 10 bases. The CDR3 contains 20 residues. Germline CDR1 LNHDA, CDR2 SQIVND (reference sequence). The J segment lost 3 bases and the V segment lost 5 bases, leaving 22 bases of the junction unmatched. The CDR3 nucleotides read TGTGCCAGTAGTTCATCCGGGACAGGGGCGGTGAACCTTCGCATCTACGAGCAGTACTTC. Translating it yields CASSSSGTGAVNLRIYEQYF.

This chain uses TRBV15 with TRBJ1-1; D is unresolved. CDR3 size: 14 residues. Per germline, CDR1 LNHNV and CDR2 YYDKDF (reference sequence). V was shortened by 0 bases and J by 1 base, with 6 bases between the two germline ends. CDR3 DNA: TGTGCCACCAGCAGAGATAAACAGAACACTGAAGCTTTCTTT. Amino acid sequence: CATSRDKQNTEAFF.

A single count supports this clone. The chain carries TRBV2 and TRBJ2-6; tentatively, D is TRBD2 (5 bases). The CDR3 totals 17 residues. The germline V gene has CDR1 SNHLY and CDR2 FYNNEI. V dropped 9 bases and J dropped 1 base, with 19 bases sitting between them. Written as DNA, the CDR3 is TGTGCCAGGGCTCGAGGGAACAGACTATCTGGGGCCAACGTCCTGACTTTC. It is translated as CARARGNRLSGANVLTF.

The rearrangement uses TRBV29-1 and TRBJ2-2, with TRBD1 matching 8 bases. The germline gives CDR1 SQVTM, CDR2 ANQGSEA. With V trimmed by 4 bases and J by 5 bases, 6 bases remained unmatched. CDR3 length: 14 residues. The CDR3 loop is CSVVQGARTGELFF. CDR3 bases: TGCAGCGTTGTGCAGGGGGCCAGAACCGGGGAGCTGTTTTTT.

This clone has just one count. This chain uses TRBV27 with TRBJ1-6; D may be TRBD1 (6 bases). V dropped 7 bases and J dropped 4 bases, with 14 bases sitting between them. Per germline, CDR1 MNHEY and CDR2 SMNVEV (reference sequence). The CDR3 runs to 15 residues. The CDR3 DNA reads as TGTGCCAGCACTCTGACAGGCCTTTATAATTCACCCCTCCACTTT. This codes for CASTLTGLYNSPLHF.

The chain carries TRBV5-8 and TRBJ2-7; 7 positions match TRBD1. This CDR3 has 13 amino acids. Germline CDR1 and CDR2: SGHTS and YDEGEE. The V segment lost 4 bases and the J segment 5 bases; nucleotides outside the gene matches: 6. CDR3 nucleotides: TGTGCCAGCAGCGGCCGACAGGGCAACGAGCAGTACTTC. Residues: CASSGRQGNEQYF.

CDR3 region: CASSIRGSTGELFF. The CDR3 DNA reads as TGTGCCAGTAGTATAAGGGGGAGCACCGGGGAGCTGTTTTTT. The V gene is TRBV19, the J gene TRBJ2-2; TRBD1 might be the D (6 bases). Looked up from germline, CDR1 is LNHDA and CDR2 is SQIVND (reference sequence). V was clipped by 2 bases and J by 4 bases, with 8 bases between them. The CDR3 has 14 residues.

The chain employs TRBV19 and TRBJ1-5, with 10 bases lining up with TRBD1. With 5 bases clipped from V and 6 bases from J, the junction kept 13 bases outside the gene matches. The germline V gene has CDR1 LNHDA and CDR2 SQIVND (reference sequence). This CDR3 comprises 17 residues. The CDR3 region is CASSAITRQGASQPQHF. As DNA, the CDR3 is TGTGCCAGTAGTGCAATCACGAGACAGGGGGCAAGTCAGCCCCAGCATTTT.

The chain is built from TRBV6-5 and TRBJ1-2, with a possible D match to TRBD1 (6 bases). The V end lost 6 bases, the J end lost 8 bases, and 13 bases lay between the germline ends. The germline V gene encodes CDR1 MNHEY and CDR2 SVGAGI. The CDR3 contains 12 residues. The CDR3 sequence is CASRPGGGGYTF. The CDR3 nucleotides read TGTGCCAGCAGGCCGGGGGGCGGCGGCTACACCTTC.

This clone was seen a single time. The chain employs TRBV6-5 and TRBJ2-5; D unclear. This CDR3 is 16 amino acids long. V lost 0 bases and J lost 3, with 14 bases in between. The germline CDR1 and CDR2 sequences are MNHEY and SVGAGI. This CDR3 is CASSYSSRSSKETQYF. CDR3 bases: TGTGCCAGCAGTTACTCGAGCCGGAGTAGTAAAGAGACCCAGTACTTC.

The chain combines TRBV5-1 with TRBJ2-5; D possibly corresponds to TRBD2 (6 bases). The CDR3 has 14 amino acids. Trimming pared 4 bases from V and 5 bases from J, leaving 15 bases between. Germline CDR1 and CDR2: SGHRS and YFSETQ. The CDR3 region is CASSPGTGGETQYF. The CDR3 nucleotides read TGCGCCAGCAGCCCGGGGACTGGCGGGGAGACCCAGTACTTC.

V usage is TRBV27 and J usage is TRBJ1-1; maybe TRBD1 (5 bases). CDR1 and CDR2 from the germline V gene are MNHEY and SMNVEV (reference sequence). V lost 5 bases, J lost 5 bases, and 15 bases lay in between. The CDR3 spans 14 residues. This chain's CDR3 is CASSITGLGTEAFF. Here the CDR3 DNA reads TGTGCCAGCAGTATAACAGGATTAGGGACTGAAGCTTTCTTT.

The rearrangement joins TRBV19 to TRBJ2-7; D is unresolved. V dropped 3 bases and J dropped 7 bases, with 7 bases sitting between them. From germline, CDR1 is LNHDA and CDR2 SQIVND (reference sequence). CDR3 length: 11 amino acids. The DNA for the CDR3 is TGTGCCAGTAGTATGACCGGGGAGCAGTACTTC. As protein: CASSMTGEQYF.

The chain is built from TRBV29-1 and TRBJ1-1, with D possibly being TRBD1 (5 bases). The V end lost 6 bases, the J end lost 7 bases, and 12 bases lay between the germline ends. This CDR3 region has 11 residues. CDR1 is SQVTM and CDR2 is ANQGSEA in the germline V gene. The CDR3 region is CSVQGLGEAFF. The CDR3 nucleotides are TGCAGCGTGCAGGGATTAGGTGAAGCTTTCTTT.

The chain uses TRBV2 and TRBJ1-2; possibly TRBD1 for D (6 bases). The CDR3 extends over 14 amino acids. V was pared by 3 bases and J by 4 bases, with 12 bases between. CDR1 SNHLY and CDR2 FYNNEI come from the germline V gene. The CDR3 spells CASSEARGGYGYTF. The CDR3 nucleotides read TGTGCCAGCAGTGAGGCCCGAGGGGGCTATGGCTACACCTTC.

This clone was observed a handful of times. The gene calls are TRBV4-1 and TRBJ1-4; 7 bases are shared with TRBD1. J was trimmed by 3 bases and V by 0 bases; bases with no gene match: 10. Per germline, CDR1 MGHRA and CDR2 YSYEKL. CDR3 length: 18 amino acids. The CDR3 bases are TGCGCCAGCAGCCAAGATGGCGCAGGGGGGTTTGCTAATGAAAAACTGTTTTTT. Translation: CASSQDGAGGFANEKLFF.

V usage is TRBV29-1 and J usage is TRBJ1-2; D might be TRBD1 (6 bases). From germline, CDR1 is SQVTM and CDR2 ANQGSEA. The CDR3 sequence is 14 residues long. The ends were cut back, 7 bases at V and 8 bases at J, with 23 bases in the middle. The CDR3 loop reads CSALPQGRGLGYTF. DNA of the CDR3: TGCAGCGCCCTCCCCCAGGGGCGCGGGTTAGGCTACACCTTC.

The chain employs TRBV2 and TRBJ2-7; maybe TRBD2 (6 bases). CDR3 length equals 11 residues. Germline-derived CDR1 and CDR2 are SNHLY and FYNNEI. Deletions cut 8 bases from V and 7 bases from J, with 12 bases between. In DNA form, the CDR3 reads TGTGCCAGCGGAGGGCTCTTGGAGCAGTACTTC. Encoded protein: CASGGLLEQYF.

The CDR3: CASSLGQVGSPLHF. The CDR3 DNA reads as TGTGCCAGCAGCTTAGGACAGGTGGGATCACCCCTCCACTTT. This rearrangement joins TRBV7-8 to TRBJ1-6, with D perhaps TRBD1 (6 bases). Between the trimmed V and J ends, which lost 1 base and 10 bases, there was a span of 11 bases. Germline loops: CDR1 SGHVS, CDR2 FQNEAQ. The CDR3 contains 14 residues.

The J gene is TRBJ2-1, the V gene TRBV11-3, with D hard to call. Germline CDR1 and CDR2: SGHNT and YENEEA. This CDR3 is built from 12 residues. Trimming left V 1 base short and J 9 bases short, with 7 bases between. CDR3 in DNA: TGTGCCAGCAGCTTAGGGGCAGGTGAGCAGTTCTTC. Protein sequence: CASSLGAGEQFF. The whole variable domain, remainder taken from reference TRBV11-3 and TRBJ2-1, is EAGVVQSPRYKIIEKKQPVAFWCNPISGHNTLYWYLQNLGQGPELLIRYENEEAVDDSQLPKDRFSAERLKGVDSTLKIQPAELGDSAVYLCASSLGAGEQFFGPGTRLTVL.

The V call is TRBV13, the J call TRBJ1-3; D is unclear. There are 14 residues in the CDR3. V lost 3 bases to trimming and J lost 3 bases, with 9 bases between them. Per the germline V gene, CDR1 is PRHDT and CDR2 is FYEKMQ (reference sequence). CDR3 bases: TGTGCCAGCAGCTTCACGACAATTGGAAACACCATATATTTT. It translates to CASSFTTIGNTIYF.